What follows are 14 T cell receptor beta chains derived from one specimen sequenced in a study of sequential checkpoint blockade in melanoma. As for treatment: randomized to nivolumab then ipilimumab (arm A) or the reverse (arm B). Assay used: immunoSEQ multiplex PCR; TCRdb lists only in-frame clones, some missing. This sample has approximately 37,000 clones; roughly a third occur once, and the top ten carry roughly 1.5%. The sequences come from tumor tissue (inferred from file names), collected from a patient given nivolumab and ipilimumab in sequence. All receptors come from a human donor with melanoma.

V and J are TRBV29-1 and TRBJ2-7; 7 bases fit TRBD1. V lost 6 bases, J lost 6 bases, and 11 bases stayed unmatched. CDR1 is SQVTM, CDR2 ANQGSEA, per germline. This CDR3 region has 13 residues. CDR3 protein: CSVTGVSPAEQYF. The CDR3 DNA follows: TGCAGCGTCACAGGGGTAAGCCCAGCCGAGCAGTACTTC.

The gene calls are TRBV6-8 and TRBJ2-7; 8 bases are shared with TRBD1. The CDR3 is made up of 15 amino acids. Germline V gene sequence: CDR1 MNHGY, CDR2 SAAAGT. The V segment lost 6 bases and the J segment 0 bases; nucleotides outside the gene matches: 7. The CDR3 bases are TGTGCCAGCAGCCAGGGACAGGCCCCCTCCTACGAGCAGTACTTC. Its protein is CASSQGQAPSYEQYF.

This clone was observed a handful of times. The J gene is TRBJ2-1, the V gene TRBV9, with 7 bases fitting TRBD2. Germline V gene data show CDR1 as SGDLS and CDR2 as YYNGEE. Germline trimming cut 5 bases from V and 7 bases from J; bases unmatched to any gene: 18. This CDR3 has 17 residues. As DNA, the CDR3 is TGTGCCAGCAGTCTCGCGCGGGAGCGTTTCCTGAGTAATGAGCAGTTCTTC. Translated: CASSLARERFLSNEQFF.

This clone was detected only a few times. The rearrangement links TRBV9 to TRBJ2-1; TRBD1 aligns across 8 bases. The CDR3 runs to 15 residues. J lost 5 bases, V lost 1 base, and 5 bases had no gene match. Germline values: CDR1 SGDLS, CDR2 YYNGEE. CDR3 sequence (DNA): TGTGCCAGCAGCGTACGAGGACAGGGTAACAATGAGCAGTTCTTC. Protein product: CASSVRGQGNNEQFF.

This chain links TRBV5-1 with TRBJ1-1, with TRBD1 matching over 7 bases. The CDR3 has 17 residues. V gave up 2 bases and J gave up 1 base; unmatched junction bases: 11. Germline V gene lookup returns CDR1 SGHRS and CDR2 YFSETQ. The CDR3 DNA is TGCGCCAGCAGCTTTATAACTACCGGGACAGCGAACACTGAAGCTTTCTTT. It is translated as CASSFITTGTANTEAFF.

This clone was seen just once. The V gene is TRBV10-2, the J gene TRBJ1-1; D is ambiguous. The V gene's germline CDR1 is WSHSY and CDR2 SAAADI. V dropped 5 bases and J dropped 4 bases, with 11 bases sitting between them. CDR3 length equals 13 residues. The CDR3 region has the DNA TGCGCCAGCAGTTTCCCCGACTCCACTGAAGCTTTCTTT. Its protein is CASSFPDSTEAFF.

This clone was detected ten times or more. The chain combines TRBV4-1 with TRBJ1-2, with D perhaps TRBD1 (5 bases). Germline loops: CDR1 MGHRA, CDR2 YSYEKL. Deletions cut 1 base from V and 4 bases from J, with 16 bases between. The CDR3 runs 16 residues. CDR3 residues: CASSQVGIIDSYGYTF. CDR3 nucleotides: TGCGCCAGCAGCCAAGTTGGGATCATAGACAGCTATGGCTACACCTTC.

This clone occurred many times. The junction departs from germline at one end; a sequencing error may be responsible. The chain links TRBV7-6 to TRBJ1-2; a possible D gene is TRBD1 (5 bases). Germline-derived CDR1 and CDR2 are SGHVS and FNYEAQ. The CDR3 totals 14 residues. The CDR3 spells CARSLFPGQGGYTF. The CDR3 DNA is TGTGCCAGAAGCTTGTTTCCGGGCCAGGGTGGCTACACCTTC.

The genes are TRBV5-1 and TRBJ2-1; 12 bases match TRBD1. J was trimmed by 10 bases and V by 0 bases; bases with no gene match: 11. The CDR3 covers 17 residues. Germline CDR1 reads SGHRS; CDR2 reads YFSETQ. CDR3 protein: CASSLAGGTGGLREQFF. The CDR3 region has the DNA TGCGCCAGCAGCTTGGCCGGTGGGACAGGGGGCCTGAGGGAGCAGTTCTTC.

This clone was counted between two and nine times. The rearrangement joins TRBV6-8 to TRBJ2-7; 7 bases fit TRBD2. The CDR3 runs to 15 residues. Germline V gene data show CDR1 as MNHGY and CDR2 as SAAAGT. V was clipped by 5 bases and J by 6 bases; unmatched bases: 13. The CDR3 coding sequence is TGTGCCAGCAGTCCTGGACCGGGGGGAGGGATCGAGCAGTACTTC. It encodes CASSPGPGGGIEQYF.

This clone was seen more than once but under ten times. V usage is TRBV11-3 and J usage is TRBJ2-3, with D uncertain. CDR3 size: 14 residues. Germline CDR1 reads SGHNT; CDR2 reads YENEEA. Between the trimmed V and J ends, which lost 1 base and 2 bases, there was a span of 7 bases. CDR3 nucleotide sequence: TGTGCCAGCAGCTTAGTGCGGTACACAGATACGCAGTATTTT. Translating gives CASSLVRYTDTQYF.

The sample holds a few counts of this clone. V gene TRBV7-8 combines with J gene TRBJ2-3, with unresolved D. The CDR3 extends over 13 amino acids. The V end lost 3 bases, the J end lost 6 bases, and 10 bases lay between the germline ends. Germline values: CDR1 SGHVS, CDR2 FQNEAQ. CDR3 DNA: TGTGCCAGCAGCTTTTACCCGACGGATACGCAGTATTTT. It encodes CASSFYPTDTQYF. The full variable domain, with the rest looked up from reference TRBV7-8 and TRBJ2-3, is GAGVSQSPRYKVAKRGQDVALRCDPISGHVSLFWYQQALGQGPEFLTYFQNEAQLDKSGLPSDRFFAERPEGSVSTLKIQRTQQEDSAVYLCASSFYPTDTQYFGPGTRLTVL.

This rearrangement joins TRBV4-1 to TRBJ1-5; 8 bases line up with TRBD1. CDR1 is MGHRA, CDR2 YSYEKL, per germline. The length of the CDR3 is 16 residues. Losses at the gene ends were 3 bases for V and 0 bases for J; bases not matched to a gene: 4. The CDR3 spells CASSHLGQGSNQPQHF. For the CDR3, the DNA is TGCGCCAGCAGCCATCTTGGACAGGGTAGCAATCAGCCCCAGCATTTT.

This clone was detected ten times or more. J is TRBJ1-1 and V is TRBV11-3; unclear D gene. V was cut by 4 bases and J by 3 bases, with 12 bases left in between. CDR1 SGHNT and CDR2 YENEEA come from the germline V gene. The CDR3 spans 14 residues. In nucleotides, the CDR3 is TGTGCCAGCAGCTCTGGAGCGGGTTACACTGAAGCTTTCTTT. The encoded protein is CASSSGAGYTEAFF.